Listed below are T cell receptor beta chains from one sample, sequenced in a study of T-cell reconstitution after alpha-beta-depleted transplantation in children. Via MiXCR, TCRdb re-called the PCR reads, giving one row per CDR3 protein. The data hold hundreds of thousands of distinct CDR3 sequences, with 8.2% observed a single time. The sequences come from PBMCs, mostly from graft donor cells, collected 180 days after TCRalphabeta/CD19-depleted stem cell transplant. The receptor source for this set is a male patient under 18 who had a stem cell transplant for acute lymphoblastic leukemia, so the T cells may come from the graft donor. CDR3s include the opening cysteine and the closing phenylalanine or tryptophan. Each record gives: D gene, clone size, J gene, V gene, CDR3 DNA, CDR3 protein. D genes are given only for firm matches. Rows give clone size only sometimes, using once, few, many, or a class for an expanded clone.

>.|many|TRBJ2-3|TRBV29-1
TGCAGCGTGCCCGGACCCCGAGGGGGAGATACGCAGTATTTT
CSVPGPRGGDTQYF
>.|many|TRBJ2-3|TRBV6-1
TGTGCCAGCAGTGCACAGGGCGCAGATACGCAGTATTTT
CASSAQGADTQYF
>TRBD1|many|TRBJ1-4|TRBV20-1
TGCAGTGCTAGACACGGACAGGGTAATGAAAAACTGTTTTTT
CSARHGQGNEKLFF
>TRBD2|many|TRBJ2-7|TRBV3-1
TGTGCCAGCAGCCAAGGGGGGGGTTACGAGCAGTACTTC
CASSQGGGYEQYF
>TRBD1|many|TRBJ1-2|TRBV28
TGTGCCATTCAGGGGGCGCGAGGCTACACCTTC
CAIQGARGYTF
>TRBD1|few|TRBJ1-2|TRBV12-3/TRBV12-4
TGTGCCAGCAGTTTAGCGAGGACAGGGGGCGGCTATGGCTACACCTTC
CASSLARTGGGYGYTF
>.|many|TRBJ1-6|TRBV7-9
TGTGCCAGCAGCTTATTGGAGGGGCGTTCACCCCTCCACTTT
CASSLLEGRSPLHF
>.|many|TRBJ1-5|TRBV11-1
TGTGCCAGCAGCTTACGGGGTCCACTTACTCACCCTTCTTATCAGCCCCAGCATTTT
CASSLRGPLTHPSYQPQHF
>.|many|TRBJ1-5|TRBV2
TGTGCCAGCAGTGAGAATGGGCAGATCGGGCAGCCCCAGCATTTT
CASSENGQIGQPQHF
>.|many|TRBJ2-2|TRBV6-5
TGTGCCAGCAGTTATCCCTCGGGGAACACCGGGGAGCTGTTTTTT
CASSYPSGNTGELFF
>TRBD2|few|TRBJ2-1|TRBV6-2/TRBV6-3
TGTGCCAGCGGGGTTCTAGCGGGGGGGGGTGAGCAGTTCTTC
CASGVLAGGGEQFF
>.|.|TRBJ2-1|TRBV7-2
TGTGCCAGCAGCCCTCAAGAGACCCAGTTCTTC
CASSPQETQFF
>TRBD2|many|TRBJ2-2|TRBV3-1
TGTGCCAGCAGCCACTTCCGGGGGGCGAACACCGGGGAGCTGTTTTTT
CASSHFRGANTGELFF
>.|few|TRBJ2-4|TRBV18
TGTGCCAGCTCACCACCTGGGCTCCGACTAAACATTCAGTACTTC
CASSPPGLRLNIQYF
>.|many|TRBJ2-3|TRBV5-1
TGCGCCAGCAGCTCCCGTCACAAGTTTTTCACAGATACGCAGTATTTT
CASSSRHKFFTDTQYF
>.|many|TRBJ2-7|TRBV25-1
TGTGCCAGCAGTGAGGGTCAAGCCGGGGCCCGCTCCTACGAGCAGTACTTC
CASSEGQAGARSYEQYF
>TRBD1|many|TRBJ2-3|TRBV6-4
TGTGCCAGCAGTCTATTGCCCGCGCCATCAGGGGGCGCTGGTCGGGATACGCAGTATTTT
CASSLLPAPSGGAGRDTQYF
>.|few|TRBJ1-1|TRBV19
TGTGCCAGTAGTATGACGAACACTGAAGCTTTCTTT
CASSMTNTEAFF
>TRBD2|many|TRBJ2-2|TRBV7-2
TGTGCCAGCAGCTTACGGGCTAGCGGGTTTTTAGGGGAGCTGTTTTTT
CASSLRASGFLGELFF
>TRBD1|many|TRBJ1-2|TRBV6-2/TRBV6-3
TGTGCCAGCAGTTACCAGACAGGGAGTGGCTACACCTTC
CASSYQTGSGYTF
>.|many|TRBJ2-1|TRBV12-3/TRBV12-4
TGTGCCAGTCAGGGCAGGGGATACAATGAGCAGTTCTTC
CASQGRGYNEQFF
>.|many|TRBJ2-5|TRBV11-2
TGTGCCAGCAGCGTCCGACCGGGAGCACTCCAAGAGACCCAGTACTTC
CASSVRPGALQETQYF
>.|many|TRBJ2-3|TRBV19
TGTGCCAGTGAACAGGGTTGGGGCACAGATACGCAGTATTTT
CASEQGWGTDTQYF
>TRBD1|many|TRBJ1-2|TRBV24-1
TGTGCCACCAGTGATCGACAGGGGACGGGGTATGGCTACACCTTC
CATSDRQGTGYGYTF
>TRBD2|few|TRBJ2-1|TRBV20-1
TGCAGTGCTACTAGCGGGACCTACAATGAGCAGTTCTTC
CSATSGTYNEQFF
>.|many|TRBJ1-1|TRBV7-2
TGTGCCAGCAGCCCGAGTGAGGAAACGATCTTGAACACTGAAGCTTTCTTT
CASSPSEETILNTEAFF
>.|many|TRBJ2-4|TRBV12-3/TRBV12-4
TGTGCCAGCAGCACCAGGGGCCCCAAAAACATTCAGTACTTC
CASSTRGPKNIQYF
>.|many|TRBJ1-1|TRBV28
TGTGCCAGCAGTTTATCGGCAGGGAGGACCACTGAAGCTTTCTTT
CASSLSAGRTTEAFF
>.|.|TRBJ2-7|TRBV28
TGTGCCAGCAGTTTTGGGCCTTTCTACGAGCAGTACTTC
CASSFGPFYEQYF
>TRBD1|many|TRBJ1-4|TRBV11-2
TGTGCCAGCAGCTTAATCCAGGGGGAACTGTTTTTT
CASSLIQGELFF
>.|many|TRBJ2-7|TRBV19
TGTGCCAGTAGTATAGGGAGAGGTTGGCGCCACGAGCAGTACTTC
CASSIGRGWRHEQYF
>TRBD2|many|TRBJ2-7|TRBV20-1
TGCAGTGTTTCGGGACTAGCGGGGCCGGCCGTCTACGAGCAGTACTTC
CSVSGLAGPAVYEQYF
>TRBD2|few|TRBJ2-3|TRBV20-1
TGCAGTGCTATCGACCCGGGACTAGACACAGATACGCAGTATTTT
CSAIDPGLDTDTQYF
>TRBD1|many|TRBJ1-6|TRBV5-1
TGCGCCAGCAGCTTTCGGACTGGTGGGACAGGGTGGGGGAATTCACCCCTCCACTTT
CASSFRTGGTGWGNSPLHF
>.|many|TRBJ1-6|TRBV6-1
TGTGCCAGCAGTCCATCAGGGAACTCACCCCTCCACTTT
CASSPSGNSPLHF
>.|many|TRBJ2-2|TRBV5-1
TGCGCCAGCAGCCCGGGACACGCGAACACCGGGGAGCTGTTTTTT
CASSPGHANTGELFF
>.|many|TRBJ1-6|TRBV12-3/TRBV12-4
TGTGCCAGCAGTTTCGGTTCACCCCTCCACTTT
CASSFGSPLHF
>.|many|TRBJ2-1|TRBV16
TGTGCCAGCAGCGAAGGGCATGAGCAGTTCTTC
CASSEGHEQFF
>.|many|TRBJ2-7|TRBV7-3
TGTGCCAGCAGCTTTGTAGGGACACGGTTCACCTACGAGCAGTACTTC
CASSFVGTRFTYEQYF
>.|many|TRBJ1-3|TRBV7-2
TGTGCCAGCAGCTTAGTACCTGGAAACACCATATATTTT
CASSLVPGNTIYF
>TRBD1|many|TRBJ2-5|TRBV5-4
TGTGCCAGCAGCCTGACAGGGAAGGGAGAGACCCAGTACTTC
CASSLTGKGETQYF
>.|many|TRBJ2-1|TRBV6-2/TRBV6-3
TGTGCCAGCAGTTACTCGGTCGGGACTCTAACCTACAATGAGCAGTTCTTC
CASSYSVGTLTYNEQFF
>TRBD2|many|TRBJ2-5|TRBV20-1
TGCAGTGCTAGAACAGGGACTAGCCGTCTTCAAGAGACCCAGTACTTC
CSARTGTSRLQETQYF
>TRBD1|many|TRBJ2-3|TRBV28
TGTGCCAGCAGTTTCCTGGGACAGGGAAAAACAGATACGCAGTATTTT
CASSFLGQGKTDTQYF
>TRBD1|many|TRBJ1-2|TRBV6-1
TGTGCCAGCAGCTCCGGACAGGGCTGGGGCTACACCTTC
CASSSGQGWGYTF
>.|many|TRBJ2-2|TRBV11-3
TGTGCCAGCAGCTTAGCTCGACATGAGGAGCTGTTTTTT
CASSLARHEELFF
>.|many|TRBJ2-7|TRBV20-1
TGCAGTGCTAGTGTGAGGGCGGTCGGCTACGAGCAGTACTTC
CSASVRAVGYEQYF
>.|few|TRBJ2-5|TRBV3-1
TGTGCCAGCAGCACGGTGAATCAAGAGACCCAGTACTTC
CASSTVNQETQYF
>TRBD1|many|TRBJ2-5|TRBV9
TGTGCCAGTTCCCCCGGGATAGGGACAGGTGGAGAGACCCAGTACTTC
CASSPGIGTGGETQYF
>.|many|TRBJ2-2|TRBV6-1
TGTGCCAGCACCCACCGTCCTAGGGACACCGGGGAGCTGTTTTTT
CASTHRPRDTGELFF
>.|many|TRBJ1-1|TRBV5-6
TGTGCCAGCAGCTTGGGGTCAGGAACTGAAGCTTTCTTT
CASSLGSGTEAFF
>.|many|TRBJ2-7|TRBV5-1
TGCGCCAGCAGTTCCGACGGGCCCTCCTACGAGCAGTACTTC
CASSSDGPSYEQYF
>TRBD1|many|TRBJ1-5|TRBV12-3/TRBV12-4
TGTGCCAGCAGTTTGGGACAGGGAACTCAGCCCCAGCATTTT
CASSLGQGTQPQHF
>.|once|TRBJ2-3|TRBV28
TGTGCCAGCAGTCACGACAGGACCACAGATACGCAGTATTTT
CASSHDRTTDTQYF
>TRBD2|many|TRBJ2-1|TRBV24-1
TGTGCCACCAGTGATGCGGGACTAGTTAACAATGAGCAGTTCTTC
CATSDAGLVNNEQFF
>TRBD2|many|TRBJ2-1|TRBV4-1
TGCGCCAGCAGCCAAGTCCTAGCGGGGGGGCGGGACAATGAGCAGTTCTTC
CASSQVLAGGRDNEQFF
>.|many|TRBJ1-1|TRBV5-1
TGCGCCAGCAGCCTCCCCTTGGGGGAGGGCACTGAAGCTTTCTTT
CASSLPLGEGTEAFF
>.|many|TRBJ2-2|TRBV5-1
TGCGCCAGCCAGGGGAAGAACACCGGGGAGCTGTTTTTT
CASQGKNTGELFF